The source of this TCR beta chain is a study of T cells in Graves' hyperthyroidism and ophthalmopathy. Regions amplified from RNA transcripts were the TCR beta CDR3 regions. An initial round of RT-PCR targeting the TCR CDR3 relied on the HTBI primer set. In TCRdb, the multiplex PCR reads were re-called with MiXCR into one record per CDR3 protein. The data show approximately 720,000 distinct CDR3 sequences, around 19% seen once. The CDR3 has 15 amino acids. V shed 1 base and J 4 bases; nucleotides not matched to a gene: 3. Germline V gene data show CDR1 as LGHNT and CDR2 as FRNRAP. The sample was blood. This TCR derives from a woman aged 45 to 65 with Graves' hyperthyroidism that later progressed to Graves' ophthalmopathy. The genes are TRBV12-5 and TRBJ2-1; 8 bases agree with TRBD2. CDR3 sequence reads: CASGLGAGEYNEQFF. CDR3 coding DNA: TGTGCTAGTGGTTTGGGAGCGGGGGAGTACAATGAGCAGTTCTTC.